Reported below is one T cell receptor (beta chain). The record originates from a study of radiation and T cells in renal cell carcinoma. Across the study: Nephrectomy followed 15 Gy stereotactic body radiation by 4 weeks.

The data were produced by immunoSEQ multiplex PCR, yet TCRdb's version contains in-frame clones alone and is incomplete. The data show 130,000 or so clones, 70% to 90% seen once. CDR1 SGHKS and CDR2 YYEKEE come from the germline V gene (reference sequence). CDR3 size: 16 residues. Losses at the gene ends were 0 bases for V and 3 bases for J; bases not matched to a gene: 4. Time point in this sample: baseline pretreatment blood. Treatment noted: 15 Gy SBRT to primary tumor, nephrectomy 4 weeks later. The specimen was blood, collected from a patient whose treatment included radiotherapy and nephrectomy. This receptor was identified in a woman in her forties or fifties with renal cell carcinoma. This sequence joins TRBV5-5 and TRBJ2-3, with 10 bases aligning to TRBD2. The CDR3: CASSLASGGATDTQYF. In DNA, the CDR3 is TGTGCCAGCAGCTTGGCGAGCGGGGGGGCAACAGATACGCAGTATTTT.